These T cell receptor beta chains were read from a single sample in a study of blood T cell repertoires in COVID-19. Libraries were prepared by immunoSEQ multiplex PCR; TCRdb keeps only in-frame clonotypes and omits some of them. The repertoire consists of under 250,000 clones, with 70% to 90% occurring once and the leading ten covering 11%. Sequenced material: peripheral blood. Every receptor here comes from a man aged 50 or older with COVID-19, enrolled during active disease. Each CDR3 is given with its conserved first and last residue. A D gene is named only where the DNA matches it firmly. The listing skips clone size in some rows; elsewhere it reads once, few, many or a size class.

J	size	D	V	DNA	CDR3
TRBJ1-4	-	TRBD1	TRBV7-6	TGTGCCAGCAGCTTACAGACAGGGGGATATGAAAAACTGTTTTTT	CASSLQTGGYEKLFF
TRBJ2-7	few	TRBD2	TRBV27	TGTGCCAGCAGTTTATTTGGGAGGGACTCCTACGAGCAGTACTTC	CASSLFGRDSYEQYF
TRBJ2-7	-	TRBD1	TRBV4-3	TGCGCCAGCAGCCGGGACAGGGAAAGGGACGAGCAGTACTTC	CASSRDRERDEQYF
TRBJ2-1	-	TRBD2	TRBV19	TGTGCCAGTAGTATCACCGGGACTAGCGCGAACAACAATGAGCAGTTCTTC	CASSITGTSANNNEQFF
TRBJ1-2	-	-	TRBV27	TGTGCCAGCAAACGACCGTCTAGCTATGGCTACACCTTC	CASKRPSSYGYTF
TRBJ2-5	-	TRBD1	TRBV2	TGTGCCAGCAATGACAGGGAATACCAAGAGACCCAGTACTTC	CASNDREYQETQYF
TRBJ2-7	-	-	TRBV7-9	TGTGCCAGCAGCTCTTACGGCTACGAGCAGTACTTC	CASSSYGYEQYF
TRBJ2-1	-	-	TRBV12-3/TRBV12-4	TGTGCCAGCAGCCTGACAGGCTGGGAGCAGTTCTTC	CASSLTGWEQFF
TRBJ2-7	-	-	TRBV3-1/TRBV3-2	TGTGCCAGCAGCCAAGATACCCAGTCCTCCTACGAGCAGTACTTC	CASSQDTQSSYEQYF
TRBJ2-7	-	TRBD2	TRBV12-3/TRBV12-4	TGTGCCAGCAGCGGGACTAACTCCTACGAGCAGTACTTC	CASSGTNSYEQYF
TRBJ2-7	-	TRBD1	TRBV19	TGTGCCAGTAGAAGGACAGGGGTGAACGAGCAGTACTTC	CASRRTGVNEQYF
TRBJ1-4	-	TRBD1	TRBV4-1	TGCGCCAGCAGCCAAGATAAAGGGACAGGCATTGCAACTAATGAAAAACTGTTTTTT	CASSQDKGTGIATNEKLFF
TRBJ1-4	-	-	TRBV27	TGTGCCAGCAGTCATCGGGGGTTAGAAAAACTGTTTTTT	CASSHRGLEKLFF
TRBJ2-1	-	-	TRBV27	TGTGCCAGCAGTTTATTTGCGGGGCTGAATGAGCAGTTCTTC	CASSLFAGLNEQFF